Listed below are T cell receptor beta chains from one sample, sequenced in a study of vaccination effects on CD4 cells after COVID-19. No antigens are known for them. Repertoires were generated with immunoSEQ multiplex PCR, while TCRdb's copy carries only in-frame clones and drops some. The profile shows approximately 70,000 clones, around 67% of them singletons. Here the sequenced sample was CD4+ T cells from PBMCs cultured without peptide, taken after COVID-19 vaccination. The source of these receptors is a human donor who received a COVID-19 vaccine. CDR3s leave out the opening cysteine and the closing phenylalanine or tryptophan. Clone size appears in some rows only: once, few, many, or a class for an expanded clone.

J: TRBJ2-3
size: NA
V: TRBV19
CDR3: ATRRTDTQY

J: TRBJ2-5
size: NA
V: TRBV6-5
CDR3: ASSRGGQETQY

J: TRBJ1-2
size: NA
V: TRBV7-2
CDR3: ATGRADSSYGYT

J: TRBJ1-4
size: NA
V: TRBV6-2/TRBV6-3
CDR3: ASSSIRQGGEKLF

J: TRBJ1-4
size: NA
V: TRBV19
CDR3: ASSIDQGATNEKLF

J: TRBJ2-5
size: once
V: TRBV29-1
CDR3: SIQPGLAETQY

J: TRBJ2-3
size: NA
V: TRBV5-1
CDR3: ASSAGYRGFGDTQY

J: TRBJ2-5
size: NA
V: TRBV3-1/TRBV3-2
CDR3: ASSQLAGGQTQY

J: TRBJ1-5
size: NA
V: TRBV6-4
CDR3: ASSERRNQPQH

J: TRBJ2-3
size: once
V: TRBV5-5
CDR3: ASSFGPYSTDTQY

J: TRBJ1-6
size: few
V: TRBV6-1
CDR3: ASSETGQNSPLH

J: TRBJ2-5
size: NA
V: TRBV24-1
CDR3: ATSKGSTSQETQY

J: TRBJ2-1
size: NA
V: TRBV6-5
CDR3: ASLDLSSYNEQF

J: TRBJ1-2
size: few
V: TRBV4-2
CDR3: ASSQDRGLWGYT

J: TRBJ2-1
size: NA
V: TRBV7-2
CDR3: ASSYDSTRGNEQF

J: TRBJ1-2
size: NA
V: TRBV19
CDR3: ASSILGQGAWYGYT

J: TRBJ2-1
size: NA
V: TRBV27
CDR3: ASSSTGFMGNEQF

J: TRBJ2-2
size: NA
V: TRBV7-2
CDR3: ASSLFAGVNPNTGELF

J: TRBJ1-2
size: NA
V: TRBV7-9
CDR3: ASSLIRDKHRYGYT

J: TRBJ2-5
size: NA
V: TRBV4-2
CDR3: ASSHGGSTKVGEETQY

J: TRBJ2-5
size: NA
V: TRBV2
CDR3: ASSELGGGQETQY

J: TRBJ1-2
size: once
V: TRBV6-5
CDR3: ASSYSRQRYSGYT

J: TRBJ2-2
size: NA
V: TRBV5-1
CDR3: ASSTTLGTGELF

J: TRBJ1-2
size: NA
V: TRBV19
CDR3: ASSTPDRRSDYGYT

J: TRBJ2-2
size: NA
V: TRBV7-2
CDR3: ASSFGRGGTGELF

J: TRBJ1-6
size: NA
V: TRBV24-1
CDR3: ATSEGCRTSSYNSPLH

J: TRBJ1-1
size: NA
V: TRBV12-3/TRBV12-4
CDR3: ASSLFQDTEAF

J: TRBJ2-1
size: NA
V: TRBV6-5
CDR3: ASRETDYNEQF

J: TRBJ2-5
size: NA
V: TRBV6-5
CDR3: ASSYQMTGWETQY

J: TRBJ1-2
size: NA
V: TRBV12-3/TRBV12-4
CDR3: ASRLPDRYGYT

J: TRBJ2-1
size: NA
V: TRBV2
CDR3: ASRERGPYNEQF

J: TRBJ1-2
size: NA
V: TRBV6-5
CDR3: ASSYSSGFSGYT

J: TRBJ1-6
size: few
V: TRBV5-1
CDR3: ASSLAENYNSPLH

J: TRBJ1-4
size: few
V: TRBV6-5
CDR3: ASSRGLPVGEKLF

J: TRBJ1-1
size: NA
V: TRBV19
CDR3: ASSKPRTSGNTEAF

J: TRBJ2-3
size: NA
V: TRBV24-1
CDR3: ATSSQGALTDTQY

J: TRBJ2-4
size: NA
V: TRBV7-3
CDR3: ASSIAGAAGKNIQY

J: TRBJ2-3
size: NA
V: TRBV7-9
CDR3: ASSSIGGRGTDTQY

J: TRBJ1-1
size: NA
V: TRBV3-1/TRBV3-2
CDR3: ASSLRGGGVTEAF

J: TRBJ2-2
size: NA
V: TRBV4-1
CDR3: ASSPRGETGELF

J: TRBJ1-2
size: NA
V: TRBV3-1/TRBV3-2
CDR3: ASSRGAVFSGYT

J: TRBJ2-1
size: NA
V: TRBV29-1
CDR3: SVEEGQGIGNEQF

J: TRBJ2-3
size: NA
V: TRBV5-1
CDR3: ASSLAGKPSTDTQY

J: TRBJ2-5
size: NA
V: TRBV11-3
CDR3: ASSLEGEETQY

J: TRBJ1-2
size: NA
V: TRBV7-2
CDR3: ASSLDGNYGYT

J: TRBJ2-5
size: NA
V: TRBV6-2/TRBV6-3
CDR3: ASSVQSHEGETQY

J: TRBJ1-2
size: few
V: TRBV7-3
CDR3: ASSLRPGTEFYGYT

J: TRBJ1-4
size: NA
V: TRBV5-5
CDR3: ASREGTANEKLF

J: TRBJ1-2
size: NA
V: TRBV28
CDR3: ASTPDRIYGYT